Sequencing of this T cell receptor (beta chain) was carried out in a study of T cell repertoires in cytomegalovirus infection. TCRdb re-called the reads through MiXCR, storing one row per CDR3 protein. The sample has 200,000 to 250,000 distinct CDR3 sequences, roughly two fifths seen once. To note about this clonotype: Its antigen is unknown.

Trimming cost V 2 bases and J 0 bases, with 11 bases left between them. CDR1 is PRHDT, CDR2 FYEKMQ, per germline (reference sequence). The CDR3 is 15 amino acids. The sample in question was CD8+ T cells from cultured PBMCs, obtained from culture after CMV antigen stimulation. The source of this sequence is a human donor in good health (CMV status not recorded). Some clones in this sample may be carry-over from other donors' samples. The rearrangement uses TRBV13 and TRBJ2-7; TRBD2 might be the D (7 bases). This CDR3 reads CASSLRGEGSYEQYF. The CDR3 DNA sequence: TGTGCCAGCAGCTTAAGGGGGGAGGGCTCCTACGAGCAGTACTTC.